This T cell receptor (beta chain) was recovered during a study of T cells expressing NK-cell markers. Turning to this clonotype: The antigen remains unidentified.

TCRdb processed the 5' RACE reads again and assigns one entry to each CDR3 protein, with no DNA. The table lists hundreds of thousands of distinct CDR3 sequences, with roughly 5.5% in the top ten. Study results and caveats: Dominant NKG2C+ clonotypes accounted for about 1.0-8% of CD8+ T cells in a handful of donors.

This CDR3 is built from 14 residues. CDR1 and CDR2 (germline): LGHNT, FRNRAP. V gene TRBV12-5 combines with J gene TRBJ1-6; TCRdb gives TRBD1 as the D gene, but with no DNA this cannot be confirmed. The sample was blood T cells: a sorted CD56 or NKG2C T cell subset, CD4+ or CD8+ T cells, or bulk PBMC T cells (not recorded which). This receptor was taken from a man aged 18-75 years in good health. The CDR3 here is CASGLWTGGGPLHF.